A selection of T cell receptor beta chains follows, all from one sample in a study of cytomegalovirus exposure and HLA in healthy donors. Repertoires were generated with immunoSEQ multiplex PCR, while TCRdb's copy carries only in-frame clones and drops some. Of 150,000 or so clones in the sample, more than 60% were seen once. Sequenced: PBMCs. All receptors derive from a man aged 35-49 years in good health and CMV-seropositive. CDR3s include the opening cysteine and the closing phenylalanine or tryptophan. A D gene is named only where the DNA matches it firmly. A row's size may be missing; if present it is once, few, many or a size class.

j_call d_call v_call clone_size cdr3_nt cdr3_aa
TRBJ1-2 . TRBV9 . TGTGCCAGCAGCGCCACCACAGGGTCCTATGGCTACACCTTC CASSATTGSYGYTF
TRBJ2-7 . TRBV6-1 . TGTGCCAGCATGGGGGCAGCCATAGGCTCCTACGAGCAGTACTTC CASMGAAIGSYEQYF
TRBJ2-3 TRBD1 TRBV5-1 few TGCGCCAGCAGCCCAGGACAGGGGAAGGGTGCAGATACGCAGTATTTT CASSPGQGKGADTQYF
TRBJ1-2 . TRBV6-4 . TGTGCCAGCAATCCGAGGGAGAATCCCTTTGGCTACACCTTC CASNPRENPFGYTF
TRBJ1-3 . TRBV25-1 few TGTGCCAGCAGTGAATCTGGCAGTTCAAACACCATATATTTT CASSESGSSNTIYF
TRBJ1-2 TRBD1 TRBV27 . TGTGCCAGCAGCCCCCGGACAGGATTCTCCTATGGCTACACCTTC CASSPRTGFSYGYTF
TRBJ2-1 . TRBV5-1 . TGCGCCAGCAGCTCCTTACAGGGCCGCAATGAGCAGTTCTTC CASSSLQGRNEQFF
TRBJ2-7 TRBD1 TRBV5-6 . TGTGCCAGCAGTTGGGGGGACAGGTACGAGCAGTACTTC CASSWGDRYEQYF
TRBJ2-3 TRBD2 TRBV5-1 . TGCGCCAGCAGAACTAGCGCCCCCACAGATACGCAGTATTTT CASRTSAPTDTQYF
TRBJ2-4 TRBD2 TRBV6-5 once TGTGCCAGCAGTCTATCGCGGGAGTTGGGGAACATTCAGTACTTC CASSLSRELGNIQYF